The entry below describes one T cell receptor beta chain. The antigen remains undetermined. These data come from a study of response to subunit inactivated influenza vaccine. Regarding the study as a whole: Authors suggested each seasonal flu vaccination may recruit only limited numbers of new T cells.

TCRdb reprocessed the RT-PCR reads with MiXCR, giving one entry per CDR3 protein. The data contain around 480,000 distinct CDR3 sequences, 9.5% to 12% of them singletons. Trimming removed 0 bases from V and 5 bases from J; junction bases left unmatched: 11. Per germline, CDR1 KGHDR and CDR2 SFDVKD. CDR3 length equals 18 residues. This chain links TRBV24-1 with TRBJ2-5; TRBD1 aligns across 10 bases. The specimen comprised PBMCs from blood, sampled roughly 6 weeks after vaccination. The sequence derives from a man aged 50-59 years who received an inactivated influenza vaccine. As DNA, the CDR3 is TGTGCCACCAGTGATTTGCGGGCACCGGGACAGGGGCGGGAGACCCAGTACTTC. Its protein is CATSDLRAPGQGRETQYF.